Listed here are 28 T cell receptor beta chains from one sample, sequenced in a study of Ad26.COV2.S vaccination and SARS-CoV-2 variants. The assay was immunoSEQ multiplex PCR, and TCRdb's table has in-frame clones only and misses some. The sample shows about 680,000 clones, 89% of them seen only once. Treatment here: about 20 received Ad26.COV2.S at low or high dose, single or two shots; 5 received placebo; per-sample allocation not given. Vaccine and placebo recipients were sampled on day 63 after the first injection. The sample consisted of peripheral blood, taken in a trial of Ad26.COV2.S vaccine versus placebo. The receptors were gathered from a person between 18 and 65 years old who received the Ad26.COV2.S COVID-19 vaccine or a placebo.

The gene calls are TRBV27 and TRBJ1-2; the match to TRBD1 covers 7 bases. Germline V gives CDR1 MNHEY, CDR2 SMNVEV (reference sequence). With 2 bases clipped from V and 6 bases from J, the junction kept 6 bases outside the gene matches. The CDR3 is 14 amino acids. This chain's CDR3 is CASSLRGGGDGYTF. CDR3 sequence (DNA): TGTGCCAGCAGTTTACGGGGAGGGGGCGATGGCTACACCTTC.

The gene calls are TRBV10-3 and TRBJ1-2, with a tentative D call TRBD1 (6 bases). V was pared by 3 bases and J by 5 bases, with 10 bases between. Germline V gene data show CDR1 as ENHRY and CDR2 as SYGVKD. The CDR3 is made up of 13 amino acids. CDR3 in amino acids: CAISDLGGYGYTF. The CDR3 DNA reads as TGTGCCATCAGTGATCTAGGGGGGTATGGCTACACCTTC.

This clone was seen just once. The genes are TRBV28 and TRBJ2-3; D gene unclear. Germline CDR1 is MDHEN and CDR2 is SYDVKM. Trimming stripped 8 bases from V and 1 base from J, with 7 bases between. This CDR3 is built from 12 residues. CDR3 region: CASGLGTDTQYF. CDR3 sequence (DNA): TGTGCCAGCGGCCTTGGCACAGATACGCAGTATTTT.

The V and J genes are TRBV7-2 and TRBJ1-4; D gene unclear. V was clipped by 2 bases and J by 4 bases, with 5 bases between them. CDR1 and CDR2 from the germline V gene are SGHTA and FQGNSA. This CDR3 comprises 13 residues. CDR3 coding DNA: TGTGCCAGCAGCTTAACTCGTAATGAAAAACTGTTTTTT. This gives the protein CASSLTRNEKLFF.

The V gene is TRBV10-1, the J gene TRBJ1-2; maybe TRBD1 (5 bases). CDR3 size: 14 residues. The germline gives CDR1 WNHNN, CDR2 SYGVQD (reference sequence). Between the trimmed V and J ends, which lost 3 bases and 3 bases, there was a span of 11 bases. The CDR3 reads CASSDGDGHYGYTF. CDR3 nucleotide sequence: TGCGCCAGCAGTGATGGGGACGGCCACTATGGCTACACCTTC.

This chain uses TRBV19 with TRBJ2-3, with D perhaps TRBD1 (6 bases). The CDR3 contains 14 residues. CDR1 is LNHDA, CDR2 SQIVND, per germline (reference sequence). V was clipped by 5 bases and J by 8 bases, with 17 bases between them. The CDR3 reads CASSGTLTLPTQYF. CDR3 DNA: TGTGCCAGTAGTGGGACACTAACCTTGCCTACGCAGTATTTT.

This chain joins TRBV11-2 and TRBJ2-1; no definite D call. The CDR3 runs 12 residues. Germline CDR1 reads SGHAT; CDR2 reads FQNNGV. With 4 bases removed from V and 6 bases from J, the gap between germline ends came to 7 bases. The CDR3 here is CASSSWLNEQFF. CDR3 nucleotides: TGTGCCAGCAGCTCTTGGCTCAATGAGCAGTTCTTC.

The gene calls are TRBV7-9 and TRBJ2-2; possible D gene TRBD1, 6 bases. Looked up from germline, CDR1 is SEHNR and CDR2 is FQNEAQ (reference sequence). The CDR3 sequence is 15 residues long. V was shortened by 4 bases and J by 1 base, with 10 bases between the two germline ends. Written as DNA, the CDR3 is TGTGCCAGCAGCTCTTGGACAGAGAACACCGGGGAGCTGTTTTTT. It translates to CASSSWTENTGELFF.

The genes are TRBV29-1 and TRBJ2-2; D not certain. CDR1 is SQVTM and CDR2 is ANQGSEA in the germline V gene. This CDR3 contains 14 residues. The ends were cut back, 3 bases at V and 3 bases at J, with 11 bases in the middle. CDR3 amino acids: CSVEWVRYTGELFF. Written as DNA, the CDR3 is TGCAGCGTTGAGTGGGTCAGATACACCGGGGAGCTGTTTTTT.

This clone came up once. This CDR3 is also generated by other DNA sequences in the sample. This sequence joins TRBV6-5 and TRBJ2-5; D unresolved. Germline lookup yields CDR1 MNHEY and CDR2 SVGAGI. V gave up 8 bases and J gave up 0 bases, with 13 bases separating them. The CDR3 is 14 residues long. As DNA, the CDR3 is TGTGCCAGCTCCTCATCACCTTACCAAGAGACCCAGTACTTC. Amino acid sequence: CASSSSPYQETQYF.

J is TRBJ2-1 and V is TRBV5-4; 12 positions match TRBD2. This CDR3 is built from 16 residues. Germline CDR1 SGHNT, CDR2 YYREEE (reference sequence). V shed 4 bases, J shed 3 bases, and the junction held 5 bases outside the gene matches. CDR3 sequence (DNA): TGTGCCAGCAGCACTAGGACTAGCGGGATCTACAATGAGCAGTTCTTC. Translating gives CASSTRTSGIYNEQFF.

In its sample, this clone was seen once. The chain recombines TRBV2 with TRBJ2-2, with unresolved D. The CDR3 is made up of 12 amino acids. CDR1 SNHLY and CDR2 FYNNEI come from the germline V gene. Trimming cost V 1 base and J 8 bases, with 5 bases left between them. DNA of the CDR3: TGTGCCAGCAGTGAAGGGCTGGGGGAGCTGTTTTTT. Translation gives CASSEGLGELFF.

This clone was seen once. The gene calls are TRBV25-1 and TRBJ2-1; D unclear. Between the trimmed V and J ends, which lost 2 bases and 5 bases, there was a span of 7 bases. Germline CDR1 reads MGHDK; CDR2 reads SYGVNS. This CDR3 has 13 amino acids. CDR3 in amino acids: CASSEGSNNEQFF. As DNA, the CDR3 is TGTGCCAGCAGTGAAGGTTCTAACAATGAGCAGTTCTTC.

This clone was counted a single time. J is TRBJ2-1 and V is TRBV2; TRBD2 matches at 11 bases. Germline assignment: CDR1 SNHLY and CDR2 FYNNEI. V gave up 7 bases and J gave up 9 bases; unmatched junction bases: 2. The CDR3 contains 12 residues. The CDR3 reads CASKLAGGEQFF. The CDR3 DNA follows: TGTGCCAGCAAGCTAGCGGGAGGTGAGCAGTTCTTC.

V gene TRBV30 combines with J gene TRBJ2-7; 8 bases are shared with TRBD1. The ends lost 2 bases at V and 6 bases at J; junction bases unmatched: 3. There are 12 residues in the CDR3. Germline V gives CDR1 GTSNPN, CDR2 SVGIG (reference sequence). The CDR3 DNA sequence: TGTGCCTGGAGTCGAGACAGGGGCGAGCAGTACTTC. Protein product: CAWSRDRGEQYF.

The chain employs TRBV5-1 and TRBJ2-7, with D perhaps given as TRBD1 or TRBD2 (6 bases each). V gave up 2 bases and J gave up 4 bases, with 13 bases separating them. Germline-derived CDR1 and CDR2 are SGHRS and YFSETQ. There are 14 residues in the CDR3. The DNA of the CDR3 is TGCGCCAGCAGCTTTTTCGGGGGCGAATACGAGCAGTACTTC. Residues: CASSFFGGEYEQYF.

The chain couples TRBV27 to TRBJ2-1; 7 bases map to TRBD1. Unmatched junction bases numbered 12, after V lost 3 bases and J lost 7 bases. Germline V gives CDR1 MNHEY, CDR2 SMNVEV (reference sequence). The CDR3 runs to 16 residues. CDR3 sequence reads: CASSFLSSAGGNEQFF. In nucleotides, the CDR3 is TGTGCCAGCAGTTTCCTTAGCTCGGCAGGGGGTAATGAGCAGTTCTTC.

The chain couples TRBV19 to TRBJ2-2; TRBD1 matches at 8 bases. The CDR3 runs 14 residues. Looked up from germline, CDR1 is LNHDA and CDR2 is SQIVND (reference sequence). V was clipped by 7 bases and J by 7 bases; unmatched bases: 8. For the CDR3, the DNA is TGTGCCAGTACTGTGACAGGGGTGGGCGGGGAGCTGTTTTTT. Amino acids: CASTVTGVGGELFF.

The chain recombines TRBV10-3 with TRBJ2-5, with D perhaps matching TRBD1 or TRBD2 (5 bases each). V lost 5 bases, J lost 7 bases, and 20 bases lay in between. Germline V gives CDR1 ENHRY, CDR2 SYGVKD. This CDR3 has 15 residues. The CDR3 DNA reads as TGTGCCATCAGTTCCTCCGGGACCGGGTTATGGACCCAGTACTTC. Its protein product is CAISSSGTGLWTQYF.

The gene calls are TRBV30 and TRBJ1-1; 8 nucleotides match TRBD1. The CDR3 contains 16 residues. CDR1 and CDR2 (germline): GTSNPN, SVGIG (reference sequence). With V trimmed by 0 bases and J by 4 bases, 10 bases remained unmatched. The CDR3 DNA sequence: TGTGCCTGGAGTGTACGGCTCGGACAGGGTGGCACTGAAGCTTTCTTT. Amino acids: CAWSVRLGQGGTEAFF.

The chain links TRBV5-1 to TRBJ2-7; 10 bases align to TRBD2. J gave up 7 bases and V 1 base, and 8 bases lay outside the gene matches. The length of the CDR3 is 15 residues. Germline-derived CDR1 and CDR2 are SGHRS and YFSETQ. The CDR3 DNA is TGCGCCAGCAGCTTGAAGCTAGCGGGAGAGAATGAGCAGTACTTC. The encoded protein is CASSLKLAGENEQYF.

CDR3 protein: CASSLEWTSGTSYNEQFF. The CDR3 region has the DNA TGTGCCAGCAGCTTAGAGTGGACTAGCGGGACCTCCTACAATGAGCAGTTCTTC. This rearrangement joins TRBV7-9 to TRBJ2-1, with TRBD2 matching 12 bases. V trimming: 1 base; J trimming: 0 bases; junction bases outside the gene matches: 4. The germline V gene has CDR1 SEHNR and CDR2 FQNEAQ (reference sequence). The CDR3 has 18 amino acids.

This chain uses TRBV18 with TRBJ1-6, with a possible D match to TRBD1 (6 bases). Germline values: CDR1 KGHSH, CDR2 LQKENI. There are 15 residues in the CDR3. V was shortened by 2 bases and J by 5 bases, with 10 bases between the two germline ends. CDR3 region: CASSPGGTHNSPLHF. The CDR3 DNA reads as TGTGCCAGCTCACCAGGGGGGACACATAATTCACCCCTCCACTTT.

The DNA of the CDR3 is TGTGCCAGCAGTGATGGCCTCCTCCCGTCCCAGTACTTC. Translated, it gives CASSDGLLPSQYF. The V call is TRBV2, the J call TRBJ2-5; no firm D call. This CDR3 is built from 13 residues. V lost 3 bases and J lost 9, with 14 bases in between. CDR1 SNHLY and CDR2 FYNNEI come from the germline V gene.

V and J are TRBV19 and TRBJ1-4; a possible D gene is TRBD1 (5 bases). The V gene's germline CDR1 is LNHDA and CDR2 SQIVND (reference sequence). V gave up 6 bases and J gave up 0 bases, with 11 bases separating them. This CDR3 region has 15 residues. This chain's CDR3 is CASREGPATNEKLFF. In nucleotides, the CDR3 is TGTGCCAGTAGGGAGGGACCTGCAACTAATGAAAAACTGTTTTTT.

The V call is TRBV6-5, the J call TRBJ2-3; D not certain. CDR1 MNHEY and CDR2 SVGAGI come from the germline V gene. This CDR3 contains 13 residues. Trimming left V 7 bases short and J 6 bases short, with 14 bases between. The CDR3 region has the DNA TGTGCCAGCAACCGGGCTGGACGTGATACGCAGTATTTT. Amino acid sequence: CASNRAGRDTQYF.

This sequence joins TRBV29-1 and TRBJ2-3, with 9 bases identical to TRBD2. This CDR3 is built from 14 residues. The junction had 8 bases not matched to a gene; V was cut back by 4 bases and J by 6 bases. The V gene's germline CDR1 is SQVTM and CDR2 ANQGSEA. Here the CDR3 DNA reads TGCAGCGTTGCCGGCGGGGGGGCCATCGATACGCAGTATTTT. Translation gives CSVAGGGAIDTQYF.

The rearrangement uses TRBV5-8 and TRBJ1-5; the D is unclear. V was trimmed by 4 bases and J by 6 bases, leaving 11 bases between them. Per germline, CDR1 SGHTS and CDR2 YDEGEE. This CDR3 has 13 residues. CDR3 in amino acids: CASSPRASQPQHF. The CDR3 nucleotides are TGTGCCAGCAGCCCAAGGGCAAGTCAGCCCCAGCATTTT.